A single sample is the source of the 9 T cell receptor beta chains below, sequenced in a study of blood T cells in healthy people across ages. A second PCR, run for about 6 to 12 cycles, used a sample-barcoded 5' primer plus a J-beta primer mix. TCRdb re-derived calls from the 5' RACE reads in MiXCR, one entry per CDR3 protein. Among around 990,000 distinct CDR3 sequences, approximately 25% were seen once, and the ten largest hold about 0.69%. Separately, the same data were catalogued under a study of T cells of mothers and their children.

The sequencing sample was made of blood. The source is a girl aged 2-10 years in good health.

The chain has TRBV11-2 and TRBJ2-5, with TRBD1 matching over 7 bases. Trimming removed 5 bases from V and 2 bases from J; junction bases left unmatched: 8. This CDR3 is built from 15 residues. Germline V gene sequence: CDR1 SGHAT, CDR2 FQNNGV. The DNA of the CDR3 is TGTGCCAGCAGCCTCCCCCCGGGACAGCAAGAGACCCAGTACTTC. This sequence encodes CASSLPPGQQETQYF.

The CDR3 coding sequence is TGTGCCAGCAGCCAGGGACTCCGAACCTTTTCCACAGATACGCAGTATTTT. This encodes CASSQGLRTFSTDTQYF. The V and J genes are TRBV3-1 and TRBJ2-3; D is possibly TRBD2 (6 bases). Trimming removed 3 bases at V and 2 bases at J, with 18 bases between. This CDR3 contains 17 residues. Germline loops: CDR1 LGHDT, CDR2 YNNKEL (reference sequence).

This chain joins TRBV9 and TRBJ1-2; no clear D gene. The CDR3 consists of 11 residues. The V end lost 7 bases, the J end lost 4 bases, and 8 bases lay between the germline ends. Germline CDR1 SGDLS, CDR2 YYNGEE. This CDR3 is CASGEGYGYTF. The CDR3 DNA sequence: TGTGCCAGCGGGGAAGGCTATGGCTACACCTTC.

The gene calls are TRBV5-6 and TRBJ1-6; D is unresolved. Germline V gene sequence: CDR1 SGHDT, CDR2 YYEEEE. V was cut by 3 bases and J by 7 bases, with 11 bases left in between. The CDR3 runs 14 residues. The CDR3 reads CASSSRVPNSPLHF. CDR3 coding DNA: TGTGCCAGCAGCTCGAGGGTGCCGAATTCACCCCTCCACTTT.

Only one count was recorded for this clonotype. The chain combines TRBV7-3 with TRBJ2-5, with 8 bases fitting TRBD1. Germline V gene lookup returns CDR1 SGHTA and CDR2 FQGTGA. J gave up 2 bases and V 5 bases, and 13 bases lay outside the gene matches. The CDR3 sequence is 17 residues long. In DNA, the CDR3 is TGTGCCAGCAGCCCAACGGGTTGGGGGACAGGACAAGAGACCCAGTACTTC. As protein: CASSPTGWGTGQETQYF.

The rearrangement joins TRBV29-1 to TRBJ1-1; D gene unclear. V was pared by 3 bases and J by 4 bases, with 12 bases between. CDR1 and CDR2 (germline): SQVTM, ANQGSEA. There are 13 residues in the CDR3. This CDR3 reads CSVEVGAVTEAFF. In DNA form, the CDR3 reads TGCAGCGTTGAGGTGGGCGCGGTCACTGAAGCTTTCTTT.

Here the CDR3 DNA reads TGTGCCAGCAGACCCATAACTAGCGGGAGAAATGAGCAGTTCTTC. It specifies CASRPITSGRNEQFF. The chain combines TRBV11-2 with TRBJ2-1, with 11 bases aligning to TRBD2. V gave up 6 bases and J gave up 7 bases; unmatched junction bases: 8. The germline CDR1 and CDR2 sequences are SGHAT and FQNNGV. The CDR3 runs to 15 residues. Full variable domain (outside the CDR3, taken from reference TRBV11-2 and TRBJ2-1): EAGVAQSPRYKIIEKRQSVAFWCNPISGHATLYWYQQILGQGPKLLIQFQNNGVVDDSQLPKDRFSAERLKGVDSTLKIQPAKLEDSAVYLCASRPITSGRNEQFFGPGTRLTVL.

This clonotype was observed a handful of times. This rearrangement joins TRBV5-5 to TRBJ2-5, with 7 bases fitting TRBD1. The CDR3 is 15 amino acids. Germline V CDR1 and CDR2: SGHKS, YYEKEE (reference sequence). V lost 2 bases and J lost 4; bases outside the gene matches: 8. In DNA form, the CDR3 reads TGTGCCAGCAGCTTCATAGGGGGCTCGGGAGAGACCCAGTACTTC. Translation gives CASSFIGGSGETQYF.

This clonotype appeared a few times. The chain recombines TRBV6-5 with TRBJ2-2; D may be TRBD1 or TRBD2 (5 bases each). The CDR3 length is 18 residues. The V gene lost 2 bases and the J gene lost 0 bases, with 16 bases spanning the gap. In germline, CDR1 is MNHEY, CDR2 SVGAGI. As DNA, the CDR3 is TGTGCCAGCAGTTACACCCTCCCGGGACGCACGAACACCGGGGAGCTGTTTTTT. This gives the protein CASSYTLPGRTNTGELFF.